Sequencing of this T cell receptor beta chain was carried out in a study of CD8+ T cells in alopecia areata. Treatment defined: oral pan-JAK inhibitor, 5-10 mg twice daily. Sampling of alopecia areata patients yielded lesional scalp punch biopsies as well as peripheral blood. Cell sorting was applied to PBMCs, and CD4+ and CD8+ T cells were collected. The CDR3 has 14 amino acids. V lost 2 bases, J lost 6 bases, and 9 bases stayed unmatched. Germline CDR1 GTSNPN, CDR2 SVGIG (reference sequence). In each case, RNA was isolated and then reverse transcribed into cDNA as the sequencing template. Sequenced by immunoSEQ multiplex PCR; TCRdb stores in-frame clones only, minus some. This table holds over 100,000 clones, around three fifths found once.

The chain employs TRBV30 and TRBJ2-7, with 8 bases matching TRBD1. This receptor was obtained from a human donor with alopecia areata. The sample in question was CD8+ T cells sorted from blood, obtained at week 24, from a patient treated with tofacitinib. The CDR3 DNA follows: TGTGCCTGGAGTCCCCCAGGGGGCTTTTTCGAGCAGTACTTC. As protein: CAWSPPGGFFEQYF.